A single T cell receptor (beta chain) is shown here with its context. Its matching antigen is unknown. The CDR3 contains 15 residues. Per germline, CDR1 MRHNA and CDR2 SNTAGT. Losses at the gene ends were 3 bases for V and 8 bases for J; bases not matched to a gene: 8. Sequencing was performed on unsorted PBMC DNA using ten immunoSEQ deep assay plates. Data came from immunoSEQ multiplex PCR; TCRdb stores just in-frame clones and leaves some out. The sample lists about 480,000 clones, 79% occurring once. This entry belongs to a study of shared clonotypes between healthy human individuals. Notes on the study in general: The donor pool, a small one, limited the genetic and exposure-history diversity represented. Sequencing depth was predicted to influence how clonotypes are shared among donors.

The TCR originated in a woman in her thirties or forties in good health. Some clones in this sample may be carry-over from other donors' samples. Sequenced: PBMCs. The genes are TRBV6-4 and TRBJ2-1; the match to TRBD2 covers 9 bases. CDR3 residues: CASSEGSGGGDEQFF. The CDR3 DNA sequence: TGTGCCAGCAGTGAAGGTAGCGGGGGTGGTGATGAGCAGTTCTTC.